What follows are 32 T cell receptor beta chains derived from one specimen sequenced in a study of T cells in Graves' hyperthyroidism and ophthalmopathy. What was amplified from RNA transcripts were TCR beta CDR3 regions. With the HTBI primer set, the TCR CDR3 went through a first round of RT-PCR. MiXCR, run by TCRdb on the multiplex PCR reads, gives a single entry per CDR3 protein. The sample carries under 300,000 distinct CDR3 sequences, less than 30% recorded once. Input material: blood. The receptors originated from a man aged 35 to 55 with Graves' hyperthyroidism that later progressed to Graves' ophthalmopathy.

In its sample, this clonotype was seen many times. This chain joins TRBV12-3 or TRBV12-4 and TRBJ2-7, with 8 positions matching TRBD1. V dropped 5 bases and J dropped 1; count of bases not matched to a gene: 7. The CDR3 totals 15 residues. The DNA for the CDR3 is TGTGCCAGCAGTCCGCAGGGGGCCCCTTCCTACGAGCAGTACTTC. This encodes CASSPQGAPSYEQYF.

Only a few counts were recorded for this clonotype. This sequence joins TRBV7-2 and TRBJ1-1; 10 bases line up with TRBD1. Per the germline V gene, CDR1 is SGHTA and CDR2 is FQGNSA. There are 19 residues in the CDR3. V lost 2 bases to trimming and J lost 4 bases; unmatched junction nucleotides: 16. The CDR3 DNA sequence: TGTGCCAGCAGCTTATCGGCAGTGGGACAGGGGTTCAGGGGCACTGAAGCTTTCTTT. Protein sequence: CASSLSAVGQGFRGTEAFF.

This clonotype was seen repeatedly, ten times or more. This sequence joins TRBV12-3 or TRBV12-4 and TRBJ1-5, with 7 bases that match TRBD1. This CDR3 contains 16 residues. Trimming cost V 6 bases and J 6 bases; bases outside gene matches: 14. The DNA for the CDR3 is TGTGCCAGCAGGGGGGACGACAGGGTGAGGAGTCAGCCCCAGCATTTT. Residues: CASRGDDRVRSQPQHF.

The rearrangement joins TRBV7-8 to TRBJ2-7; 12 nucleotides agree with TRBD2. Germline CDR1 SGHVS, CDR2 FQNEAQ. After removal of 5 bases from V and 6 bases from J, the junction contained 17 bases not matched to a gene. The CDR3 consists of 18 residues. The CDR3 reads CASSRSGTSGFSGGEQYF. CDR3 nucleotide sequence: TGTGCCAGCAGCCGCTCCGGGACTAGCGGGTTTTCTGGCGGCGAGCAGTACTTC.

The table lists this clonotype with many counts. The chain links TRBV29-1 to TRBJ2-5, with a tentative D call TRBD1 (6 bases). Germline CDR1 reads SQVTM; CDR2 reads ANQGSEA. Trimming stripped 4 bases from V and 3 bases from J, with 12 bases between. CDR3 length: 13 residues. In DNA form, the CDR3 reads TGCAGCGTTGCTGGGGGCTTAAAAGAGACCCAGTACTTC. Protein sequence: CSVAGGLKETQYF.

This rearrangement joins TRBV2 to TRBJ2-7, with 8 bases fitting TRBD2. The CDR3 is 18 residues long. The J segment lost 7 bases and the V segment lost 3 bases, leaving 20 bases of the junction unmatched. The germline CDR1 and CDR2 sequences are SNHLY and FYNNEI. The CDR3 reads CASSDVGLAGPFSGEQYF. DNA for the CDR3: TGTGCCAGCAGTGATGTAGGCCTAGCGGGCCCCTTTTCTGGAGAGCAGTACTTC.

This clonotype was seen many times. The chain is built from TRBV6-4 and TRBJ2-2, with 9 bases that match TRBD2. V dropped 7 bases and J dropped 5; count of bases not matched to a gene: 14. The CDR3 is made up of 17 amino acids. The V gene's germline CDR1 is MRHNA and CDR2 SNTAGT. In DNA form, the CDR3 reads TGTGCCAGCACCAAAAACCGCGGGCTAGCGGGAACCGGGGAGCTGTTTTTT. It specifies CASTKNRGLAGTGELFF.

The chain carries TRBV20-1 and TRBJ2-7; a possible D gene is TRBD2 (6 bases). The V end lost 0 bases, the J end lost 3 bases, and 12 bases lay between the germline ends. The CDR3 runs 14 residues. Germline loops: CDR1 DFQATT, CDR2 SNEGSKA (reference sequence). The CDR3 DNA reads TGCAGTGCTAGAGATCGTACTAGCAGCTACGAGCAGTACTTC. It yields the protein CSARDRTSSYEQYF.

V and J are TRBV6-2 or TRBV6-3 and TRBJ2-2, with D perhaps TRBD1 (6 bases). Per germline, CDR1 MNHEY and CDR2 SVGEGT. This CDR3 spans 18 amino acids. The V end lost 8 bases, the J end lost 2 bases, and 24 bases lay between the germline ends. The CDR3 DNA reads as TGTGCCAGCGGGCTTTTTGGGGGCGCGGCAGGAAACACCGGGGAGCTGTTTTTT. It specifies CASGLFGGAAGNTGELFF.

The chain employs TRBV27 and TRBJ2-7; 8 bases align to TRBD2. The CDR3 contains 16 residues. The germline gives CDR1 MNHEY, CDR2 SMNVEV (reference sequence). The trim removed 2 bases at V and 6 bases at J, leaving 12 bases unmatched. CDR3 DNA sequence: TGTGCCAGCAGTTTAGGCGCGGGAGGTCTGAATGGCGAGCAGTACTTC. Translating gives CASSLGAGGLNGEQYF.

The chain couples TRBV11-1 to TRBJ2-7, with 8 bases lining up with TRBD1. Germline-derived CDR1 and CDR2 are SGHAT and FQDESV (reference sequence). This CDR3 is built from 14 residues. After removal of 3 bases from V and 6 bases from J, the junction contained 7 bases not matched to a gene. The CDR3 DNA reads as TGTGCCAGCAGCTTCCGGACAGGGAGGAGCGAGCAGTACTTC. Protein sequence: CASSFRTGRSEQYF.

The rearrangement joins TRBV12-3 or TRBV12-4 to TRBJ1-1; 9 bases match TRBD1. J was trimmed by 4 bases and V by 7 bases; bases with no gene match: 10. The CDR3 is made up of 15 amino acids. The CDR3, as DNA: TGTGCCAGCACCAGGGACAGGGTAAAAGTCACTGAAGCTTTCTTT. Translating gives CASTRDRVKVTEAFF.

This clonotype was observed at least ten times. The rearrangement links TRBV2 to TRBJ2-5; tentatively, D is TRBD1 or TRBD2 (5 bases each). V shed 7 bases and J shed 4 bases, with 13 bases lying between them. Looked up from germline, CDR1 is SNHLY and CDR2 is FYNNEI. CDR3 length equals 13 residues. CDR3 bases: TGTGCCAGCAAGTCCGAGGGGACAGAGACCCAGTACTTC. Translation gives CASKSEGTETQYF.

This clonotype was seen a handful of times. A much larger clone is a single base away; this may be a read error. The rearrangement joins TRBV3-1 to TRBJ1-1; D is unresolved. Trimming cost V 7 bases and J 3 bases, with 15 bases left between them. The length of the CDR3 is 14 residues. Per the germline V gene, CDR1 is LGHDT and CDR2 is YNNKEL (reference sequence). The CDR3 sequence: CASTKRVGDTEAFF. CDR3 sequence (DNA): TGTGCCAGCACCAAACGGGTGGGAGACACTGAAGCTTTCTTT.

CDR3 region: CASSELPMENTGELFF. As DNA, the CDR3 is TGTGCCAGCAGTGAGCTTCCAATGGAGAACACCGGGGAGCTGTTTTTT. V is TRBV6-1 and J is TRBJ2-2; D remains ambiguous. Germline lookup yields CDR1 MNHNS and CDR2 SASEGT. The CDR3 sequence is 16 residues long. V was shortened by 3 bases and J by 1 base, with 12 bases between the two germline ends.

This chain links TRBV6-1 with TRBJ1-5; D possibly corresponds to TRBD1 (6 bases). The CDR3 is made up of 16 amino acids. Germline CDR1 and CDR2: MNHNS and SASEGT. The V end lost 7 bases, the J end lost 4 bases, and 20 bases lay between the germline ends. In DNA, the CDR3 is TGTGCCAGCAACTGGAGTCGACAGGCTGTAAATCAGCCCCAGCATTTT. Translated, it gives CASNWSRQAVNQPQHF.

At least ten counts were recorded for this clonotype. The rearrangement joins TRBV30 to TRBJ2-2; 11 bases map to TRBD2. The CDR3 has 13 residues. Germline V gene sequence: CDR1 GTSNPN, CDR2 SVGIG (reference sequence). The J segment lost 6 bases and the V segment lost 3 bases, leaving 0 bases of the junction unmatched. DNA for the CDR3: TGTGCCTGGAGACTAGCGGGGGCCGGGGAGCTGTTTTTT. It translates to CAWRLAGAGELFF.

The rearrangement uses TRBV18 and TRBJ2-3, with TRBD2 matching 10 bases. Germline V gives CDR1 KGHSH, CDR2 LQKENI. V shed 4 bases, J shed 3 bases, and the junction held 1 base outside the gene matches. The CDR3 length is 14 residues. The CDR3 region is CASSRGLATDTQYF. In DNA form, the CDR3 reads TGTGCCAGCTCACGGGGACTAGCGACAGATACGCAGTATTTT. The entire variable domain, with the rest obtained from reference TRBV18 and TRBJ2-3, is as follows: NAGVMQNPRHLVRRRGQEARLRCSPMKGHSHVYWYRQLPEEGLKFMVYLQKENIIDESGMPKERFSAEFPKEGPSILRIQQVVRGDSAAYFCASSRGLATDTQYFGPGTRLTVL.

There are many counts of this clonotype. The chain employs TRBV25-1 and TRBJ2-1, with 12 bases that match TRBD2. Germline V gene data show CDR1 as MGHDK and CDR2 as SYGVNS. V was pared by 5 bases and J by 7 bases, with 12 bases of the junction left unmatched. The CDR3 runs 17 residues. Here the CDR3 reads CASSPRLTSGRINEQFF. CDR3 nucleotides: TGTGCCAGCAGTCCCCGTTTGACTAGCGGGAGAATTAATGAGCAGTTCTTC.

This rearrangement joins TRBV12-3 or TRBV12-4 to TRBJ2-5; TRBD2 aligns across 9 bases. After removal of 6 bases from V and 4 bases from J, the junction contained 12 bases not matched to a gene. The CDR3 has 16 residues. The CDR3 protein is CASSLTGLAKGETQYF. Written as DNA, the CDR3 is TGTGCCAGCAGCTTAACTGGACTAGCGAAGGGAGAGACCCAGTACTTC.

In its sample, this clonotype was seen many times. This rearrangement joins TRBV19 to TRBJ2-2, with 8 bases fitting TRBD1. J was trimmed by 5 bases and V by 5 bases; bases with no gene match: 7. The CDR3 spans 15 residues. Germline CDR1 reads LNHDA; CDR2 reads SQIVND (reference sequence). As DNA, the CDR3 is TGTGCCAGTAGTCCCCGGGACAGGATTACCGGGGAGCTGTTTTTT. Protein: CASSPRDRITGELFF.

This clonotype has at least ten counts. J is TRBJ2-4 and V is TRBV5-1; perhaps TRBD2 as D (5 bases). Germline V lookup: CDR1 SGHRS, CDR2 YFSETQ. The CDR3 is 14 residues long. Between the trimmed V and J ends, which lost 0 bases and 5 bases, there was a span of 9 bases. The CDR3 DNA reads as TGCGCCAGCAGCTTGGGGGGAGCGGAAAACATTCAGTACTTC. Translated: CASSLGGAENIQYF.

This clonotype was counted many times. This chain joins TRBV5-1 and TRBJ2-7, with D possibly matching TRBD1 (9 bases). Trimming took 3 bases from V and 7 from J, leaving 23 bases between them. Germline lookup yields CDR1 SGHRS and CDR2 YFSETQ. There are 16 residues in the CDR3. The CDR3 coding sequence is TGCGCCAGCAGCTGGACCTCGGACAGGGGCGGGGGGGAGCAGTACTTC. This sequence encodes CASSWTSDRGGGEQYF. The entire variable domain, with the rest obtained from reference TRBV5-1 and TRBJ2-7, is as follows: KAGVTQTPRYLIKTRGQQVTLSCSPISGHRSVSWYQQTPGQGLQFLFEYFSETQRNKGNFPGRFSGRQFSNSRSEMNVSTLELGDSALYLCASSWTSDRGGGEQYFGPGTRLTVT.

V usage is TRBV20-1 and J usage is TRBJ2-7; D possibly corresponds to TRBD1 (6 bases). CDR1 and CDR2 (germline): DFQATT, SNEGSKA (reference sequence). V was pared by 6 bases and J by 2 bases, with 11 bases between. There are 12 residues in the CDR3. CDR3 DNA sequence: TGCAGTGCAGGGGGTAGCACCTACGAGCAGTACTTC. This encodes CSAGGSTYEQYF.

The table lists this clonotype with many counts. The rearrangement uses TRBV14 and TRBJ1-1; TRBD1 might be the D (5 bases). The CDR3 is 17 amino acids. Germline CDR1 is SGHDN and CDR2 is FVKESK. V gave up 0 bases and J gave up 1 base, with 15 bases separating them. In DNA form, the CDR3 reads TGTGCCAGCAGCCAAGACTACTACGAGGGGAGGAACACTGAAGCTTTCTTT. Translating it yields CASSQDYYEGRNTEAFF.

The genes are TRBV3-1 and TRBJ2-7; D might be TRBD1 (5 bases). The CDR3 runs to 14 residues. Between the trimmed V and J ends, which lost 0 bases and 4 bases, there was a span of 10 bases. Per the germline V gene, CDR1 is LGHDT and CDR2 is YNNKEL (reference sequence). DNA for the CDR3: TGTGCCAGCAGCCAAGATTCAAGGGGATACGAGCAGTACTTC. It specifies CASSQDSRGYEQYF.

There are many counts of this clonotype. This rearrangement joins TRBV20-1 to TRBJ2-7, with 13 nucleotides matching TRBD2. With 1 base clipped from V and 0 bases from J, the junction kept 6 bases outside the gene matches. The CDR3 loop spans 17 amino acids. Germline CDR1 DFQATT, CDR2 SNEGSKA (reference sequence). CDR3: CSARGGLAGAYSYEQYF. CDR3 bases: TGCAGTGCTAGAGGAGGACTAGCGGGAGCCTACTCCTACGAGCAGTACTTC.

The sample holds many counts of this clonotype. The gene calls are TRBV12-3 or TRBV12-4 and TRBJ2-2, with 8 bases fitting TRBD1. With 6 bases clipped from V and 6 bases from J, the junction kept 6 bases outside the gene matches. The CDR3 covers 14 residues. The CDR3 spells CASSLGQASGELFF. The DNA for the CDR3 is TGTGCCAGCAGCCTGGGACAGGCGTCCGGGGAGCTGTTTTTT.

The genes are TRBV3-1 and TRBJ1-1; perhaps TRBD1 as D (6 bases). Germline CDR1 is LGHDT and CDR2 is YNNKEL (reference sequence). The length of the CDR3 is 15 residues. Trimming cost V 6 bases and J 4 bases, with 18 bases left between them. CDR3 in DNA: TGTGCCAGCAGTGGGGGCGGAGCGATACCCACTGAAGCTTTCTTT. Its translation: CASSGGGAIPTEAFF.

This clonotype was seen repeatedly, ten times or more. This chain links TRBV10-3 with TRBJ1-2, with D perhaps TRBD1 (6 bases). The V gene's germline CDR1 is ENHRY and CDR2 SYGVKD. This CDR3 comprises 13 residues. V gave up 5 bases and J gave up 6 bases, with 13 bases separating them. The CDR3 sequence is CAISPGQYDGYTF. The CDR3 nucleotides read TGTGCCATCAGTCCCGGACAGTATGATGGCTACACCTTC.

This clonotype was seen ten or more times. The J gene is TRBJ2-7, the V gene TRBV25-1; D not resolved. Germline lookup yields CDR1 MGHDK and CDR2 SYGVNS. V dropped 7 bases and J dropped 6 bases, with 25 bases sitting between them. The length of the CDR3 is 16 residues. The CDR3 region is CASTGNSVAYTGEQYF. In DNA form, the CDR3 reads TGTGCCAGCACTGGGAACAGTGTGGCGTATACTGGCGAGCAGTACTTC.

The chain links TRBV10-3 to TRBJ2-7, with 11 positions matching TRBD2. V lost 10 bases to trimming and J lost 3 bases; unmatched junction nucleotides: 5. This CDR3 contains 13 residues. The germline gives CDR1 ENHRY, CDR2 SYGVKD. Written as DNA, the CDR3 is TGTGCCACCTCCGGGACTAGCGGCTACGAGCAGTACTTC. The encoded protein is CATSGTSGYEQYF.